This T cell receptor beta chain was identified during a study of T cells in Graves' hyperthyroidism and ophthalmopathy. Study results and caveats: A model of 13 V-J pairs discriminated ophthalmopathy from stable hyperthyroidism. Among thyroid clonotypes expanded above 0.001, most also appeared in blood.

What was amplified from RNA transcripts were TCR beta CDR3 regions. An initial round of RT-PCR targeting the TCR CDR3 relied on the HTBI primer set. Via MiXCR, TCRdb re-called the multiplex PCR reads, giving one row per CDR3 protein. The table shows nearly 600,000 distinct CDR3 sequences, with roughly 14% occurring only once. The V gene end was trimmed by 5 bases and the J gene end by 4 bases; junction bases not matched to a gene: 11. This CDR3 comprises 15 residues. Patients aged 18 to 65 had newly diagnosed hyperthyroidism of under 2 months' duration. Fresh peripheral blood, around 11 ml of it, supplied the PBMCs. This clonotype showed up just a few times. What it recognizes is unknown.

The source material was blood. The sequence derives from a woman younger than 45 with Graves' hyperthyroidism that later progressed to Graves' ophthalmopathy. J is TRBJ2-7 and V is TRBV12-3 or TRBV12-4, with TRBD2 matching 7 bases. The DNA of the CDR3 is TGTGCCAGCAGTCTAAAAGGGCGGGAGAGATACGAGCAGTACTTC. Translation gives CASSLKGRERYEQYF.